This TCR beta chain was found in a study of T cell repertoires in cytomegalovirus infection (dated by TCRdb to between 2018 and 2021). As for the study more broadly: Recently identified HLA-C-restricted CMV epitopes, whose presentation resists viral immunomodulation, were targeted by peptide stimulations together with well-studied HLA-B-restricted epitopes. Donor HLA type was relevant to the analysis, because carriage of CMV infection together with the matching HLA type was indicated by public TCR beta signatures.

Sequenced on an Illumina HiSeq 1500. Clones were called with MiXCR by TCRdb after fastp trimmed the public reads at Q25, and only in-frame beta chains were retained. When rows share a CDR3 protein, they turn into one entry using the most common DNA and genes. Present in this sample are around 58,000 distinct CDR3 sequences, roughly a fifth of which were seen just once. The biggest ten clones account for over 60% of the sample. What the treatment or condition label conveys for this sample: in vitro stimulation with specific CMV peptide epitopes to enrich CMV-specific T cells. Paper-wide results and their limitations: Cumulative frequency of public TCR beta family members discriminated carriers of CMV infection plus the relevant HLA type in this cohort and an independent roughly 340-donor cohort. The ex vivo response was dominated by HLA-C-restricted CMV-specific TCR beta clonotypes, which also provided the single most frequent clonotype in two of eight donors.

The CDR3, cysteine through phenylalanine, is 15 amino acids long. CDR3 DNA only is kept here, 45 bases in frame from base 1. Germline trimming amounts to 0 bases on V and 3 bases on J, with 6 as the count of junction bases outside the gene matches. The germline V gene sets CDR1 to SGHRS and CDR2 to YFSETQ. In its sample, this clonotype was seen a few times. Its specific antigen is unknown. Per-base quality was not reported, and no clone a single base away is much larger than it. Sample: CD8+ T cells from cultured PBMCs, taken from culture after CMV antigen stimulation. The rearrangement combines TRBV5-1 with TRBJ2-7, and 7 junctional nucleotides match TRBD1. The sequence derives from a human donor in good health (CMV status not recorded). Some clones in this sample may be carry-over from other donors' samples. This receptor has the CDR3 CASSLAKRQGYEQYF. The DNA sequence reads TGCGCCAGCAGCTTGGCCAAGAGACAGGGCTACGAGCAGTACTTC.